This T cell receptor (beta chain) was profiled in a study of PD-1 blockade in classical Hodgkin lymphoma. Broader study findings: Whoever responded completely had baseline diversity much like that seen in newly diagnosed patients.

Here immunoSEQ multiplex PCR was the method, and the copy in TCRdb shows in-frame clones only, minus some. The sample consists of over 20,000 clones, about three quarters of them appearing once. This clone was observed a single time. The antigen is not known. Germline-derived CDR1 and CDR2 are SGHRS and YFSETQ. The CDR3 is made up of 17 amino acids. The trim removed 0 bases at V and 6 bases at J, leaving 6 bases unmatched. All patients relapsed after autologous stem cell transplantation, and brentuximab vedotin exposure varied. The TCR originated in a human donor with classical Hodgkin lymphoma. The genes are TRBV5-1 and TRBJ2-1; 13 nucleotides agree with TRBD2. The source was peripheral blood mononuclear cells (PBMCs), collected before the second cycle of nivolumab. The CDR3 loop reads CASSLAPGLAGSNEQFF. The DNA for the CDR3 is TGCGCCAGCAGCTTGGCTCCGGGACTAGCGGGGTCCAATGAGCAGTTCTTC. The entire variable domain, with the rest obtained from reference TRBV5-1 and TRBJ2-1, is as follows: KAGVTQTPRYLIKTRGQQVTLSCSPISGHRSVSWYQQTPGQGLQFLFEYFSETQRNKGNFPGRFSGRQFSNSRSEMNVSTLELGDSALYLCASSLAPGLAGSNEQFFGPGTRLTVL.